Sequencing of this T cell receptor (beta chain) was carried out in a study of blood T cell repertoires in COVID-19. Study-level background: From the United States, Italy and Spain came samples of acute and convalescent COVID-19.

Participants, about 18 to 90 years old, spanned around 25 US areas. Assignments of participants to cohorts depended upon their own reported clinical history. Trimming stripped 0 bases from V and 1 base from J, with 12 bases between. Looked up from germline, CDR1 is LGHNA and CDR2 is YSLEER. This CDR3 contains 16 residues. In the authors' methods: By means of reference gene primer amplification, nucleated cell counts were estimated. Sequenced by immunoSEQ multiplex PCR; TCRdb stores in-frame clones only, minus some. From that table come the V and J calls and clone size; the DNA was used to work out D and trimming. The data hold 150,000 or so clones, with about 79% observed a single time.

The source material was PBMCs or T cells enriched from blood (not recorded which). V and J are TRBV4-3 and TRBJ1-1; no reliable D call. This sequence was found in a man over 45 who had recovered from COVID-19. CDR3 DNA sequence: TGCGCCAGCAGCCAAGATCATTACCCAGGGAACACTGAAGCTTTCTTT. This translates into CASSQDHYPGNTEAFF.